Each of the 8 T cell receptor beta chains below was sequenced from the same sample in a study of CD8 T cells in Susac syndrome. RNA was extracted with the RNeasy kit, and a quantity of about 0.45 to 1 ug was reverse transcribed using random hexamers. Each CDR3 protein gets one entry after TCRdb re-called the immunoSEQ multiplex PCR reads with MiXCR. The sample has some 260,000 distinct CDR3 sequences, around 84% seen once. Sequencing used CD8+ T cells from PBMCs. These receptors all come from a human donor with multiple sclerosis.

The chain combines TRBV19 with TRBJ1-2; D not resolved. Looked up from germline, CDR1 is LNHDA and CDR2 is SQIVND (reference sequence). V lost 4 bases and J lost 6, with 18 bases in between. The CDR3 runs 15 residues. CDR3 DNA: TGTGCCAGTAGTACCAAGGGCTACAGACACGATGGCTACACCTTC. Translating gives CASSTKGYRHDGYTF. Together with reference TRBV19 and TRBJ1-2, the CDR3 gives the full variable domain: DGGITQSPKYLFRKEGQNVTLSCEQNLNHDAMYWYRQDPGQGLRLIYYSQIVNDFQKGDIAEGYSVSREKKESFPLTVTSAQKNPTAFYLCASSTKGYRHDGYTFGSGTRLTVV.

The CDR3 coding sequence is TGTGCCATCAGTCACCCCGTTGTGATTGGACAGGGGGCTGGAAACACCATATATTTT. Amino acid sequence: CAISHPVVIGQGAGNTIYF. The chain uses TRBV10-3 and TRBJ1-3; TRBD1 matches 10 bases. CDR1 is ENHRY, CDR2 SYGVKD, per germline. V was clipped by 5 bases and J by 2 bases; unmatched bases: 15. CDR3 length: 19 residues.

The chain couples TRBV27 to TRBJ1-2; TRBD1 agrees at 7 bases. V dropped 6 bases and J dropped 2; count of bases not matched to a gene: 9. Germline CDR1 and CDR2: MNHEY and SMNVEV (reference sequence). The CDR3 loop spans 15 amino acids. CDR3 DNA sequence: TGTGCCAGCAGCCCCGGGACAGCCCCGAACTATGGCTACACCTTC. Protein product: CASSPGTAPNYGYTF.

The genes are TRBV7-8 and TRBJ2-1; the D is unclear. CDR3 length: 13 amino acids. V lost 5 bases and J lost 4, with 9 bases in between. In germline, CDR1 is SGHVS, CDR2 FQNEAQ. CDR3: CASSPVLYNEQFF. Here the CDR3 DNA reads TGTGCCAGCAGCCCGGTTCTTTACAATGAGCAGTTCTTC. The full variable domain, its missing parts supplied by reference TRBV7-8 and TRBJ2-1, is GAGVSQSPRYKVAKRGQDVALRCDPISGHVSLFWYQQALGQGPEFLTYFQNEAQLDKSGLPSDRFFAERPEGSVSTLKIQRTQQEDSAVYLCASSPVLYNEQFFGPGTRLTVL.

The sample holds a few counts of this clonotype. The genes are TRBV20-1 and TRBJ1-4; 10 bases fit TRBD1. The V gene's germline CDR1 is DFQATT and CDR2 SNEGSKA (reference sequence). Trimming cost V 2 bases and J 7 bases; bases outside gene matches: 4. This CDR3 comprises 14 residues. CDR3 sequence: CSARRDRGFEKLFF. The CDR3 DNA reads as TGCAGTGCTAGACGGGACAGGGGTTTTGAAAAACTGTTTTTT.

The chain has TRBV19 and TRBJ2-3; 9 positions agree with TRBD1. In germline, CDR1 is LNHDA, CDR2 SQIVND (reference sequence). Germline trimming cut 5 bases from V and 4 bases from J; bases unmatched to any gene: 7. This CDR3 contains 15 residues. The CDR3 DNA is TGTGCCAGTAGTCCCCGGACAGGGGTTTCAGATACGCAGTATTTT. Amino acid sequence: CASSPRTGVSDTQYF.

The chain joins TRBV5-1 to TRBJ2-2; D assignment may be TRBD1 or TRBD2 (5 bases each). This CDR3 comprises 15 residues. From germline, CDR1 is SGHRS and CDR2 YFSETQ. V lost 0 bases and J 4 bases, leaving 10 bases between the germline ends. The CDR3 DNA follows: TGCGCCAGCAGCTTGGGTCCAGGGAGCACCGGGGAGCTGTTTTTT. Translated: CASSLGPGSTGELFF.

The DNA of the CDR3 is TGTGCCAGCAGTACCACAGGGGAAAGTGTGGCAGAGACCCAGTACTTC. This encodes CASSTTGESVAETQYF. The rearrangement uses TRBV6-1 and TRBJ2-5, with 7 bases aligning to TRBD1. The CDR3 is 16 residues long. CDR1 is MNHNS, CDR2 SASEGT, per germline. V shed 5 bases, J shed 4 bases, and the junction held 13 bases outside the gene matches.